The 27 T cell receptor beta chains presented below share a single source sample, sequenced in a study of control samples from healthy donors and cancer patients. The repertoire was sequenced with immunoSEQ multiplex PCR; TCRdb's copy has only in-frame clones and lacks some. There are about 130,000 clones in the sample; more than 80% occur only once, and roughly 2.5% lies in the top ten. The sample comprised blood. The receptors derive from a man between 18 and 29 years old in good health.

The rearrangement joins TRBV7-9 to TRBJ1-4; D gene unclear. This CDR3 has 14 residues. Germline CDR1 reads SEHNR; CDR2 reads FQNEAQ (reference sequence). Deletions cut 4 bases from V and 6 bases from J, with 12 bases between. The CDR3 loop is CASSSYGVHEKLFF. CDR3 bases: TGTGCCAGCAGCTCCTATGGGGTTCATGAAAAACTGTTTTTT. The full variable domain, its missing parts supplied by reference TRBV7-9 and TRBJ1-4, is DTGVSQNPRHKITKRGQNVTFRCDPISEHNRLYWYRQTLGQGPEFLTYFQNEAQLEKSRLLSDRFSAERPKGSFSTLEIQRTEQGDSAMYLCASSSYGVHEKLFFGSGTQLSVL.

This clone was observed once. The chain recombines TRBV2 with TRBJ1-1; no definite D call. Germline CDR1 reads SNHLY; CDR2 reads FYNNEI. V lost 8 bases and J lost 0, with 16 bases in between. CDR3 length: 15 residues. The DNA of the CDR3 is TGTGCCAGCGGAGATAAGGAGGAGATGAACACTGAAGCTTTCTTT. This codes for CASGDKEEMNTEAFF.

This clone showed up just a few times. The CDR3: CASSEALDTGELFF. The CDR3 DNA follows: TGTGCCAGCAGTGAAGCGCTGGATACCGGGGAGCTGTTTTTT. V and J are TRBV2 and TRBJ2-2; D is ambiguous. CDR3 size: 14 residues. Trimming took off 0 bases at V and 5 bases at J, with 7 bases between the two ends. Germline values: CDR1 SNHLY, CDR2 FYNNEI.

The rearrangement uses TRBV18 and TRBJ2-6; D possibly corresponds to TRBD2 (6 bases). This CDR3 has 18 amino acids. The germline V gene encodes CDR1 KGHSH and CDR2 LQKENI. Trimming took 4 bases from V and 0 from J, leaving 16 bases between them. CDR3 nucleotide sequence: TGTGCCAGCTCACACCGCAACCGGGACTTCTCTGGGGCCAACGTCCTGACTTTC. It codes for CASSHRNRDFSGANVLTF. The full variable domain, rest sourced from reference TRBV18 and TRBJ2-6, is NAGVMQNPRHLVRRRGQEARLRCSPMKGHSHVYWYRQLPEEGLKFMVYLQKENIIDESGMPKERFSAEFPKEGPSILRIQQVVRGDSAAYFCASSHRNRDFSGANVLTFGAGSRLTVL.

The V call is TRBV6-1, the J call TRBJ2-5; unclear D gene. CDR3 length: 13 amino acids. Per the germline V gene, CDR1 is MNHNS and CDR2 is SASEGT. Between the trimmed V and J ends, which lost 2 bases and 3 bases, there was a span of 7 bases. The CDR3 sequence is CASSEIFKETQYF. CDR3 nucleotides: TGTGCCAGCAGTGAAATATTCAAAGAGACCCAGTACTTC.

The CDR3 loop reads CASSQGSAGGPTDTQYF. Written as DNA, the CDR3 is TGCGCCAGCAGCCAAGGATCAGCGGGGGGGCCGACAGATACGCAGTATTTT. The genes are TRBV4-1 and TRBJ2-3, with 10 bases aligning to TRBD2. The CDR3 sequence is 17 residues long. V lost 1 base to trimming and J lost 3 bases; unmatched junction nucleotides: 7. CDR1 and CDR2 from the germline V gene are MGHRA and YSYEKL.

This chain links TRBV4-1 with TRBJ1-2; D is possibly TRBD1 (5 bases). The germline gives CDR1 MGHRA, CDR2 YSYEKL. The CDR3 has 12 amino acids. Trimming took off 4 bases at V and 6 bases at J, with 9 bases between the two ends. The CDR3 here is CASSPTGNGYTF. The CDR3, as DNA: TGCGCCAGCAGCCCCACAGGCAATGGCTACACCTTC.

The V gene is TRBV5-1, the J gene TRBJ2-3; D might be TRBD2 (6 bases). The CDR3 is made up of 17 amino acids. V dropped 0 bases and J dropped 1 base, with 15 bases sitting between them. Germline loops: CDR1 SGHRS, CDR2 YFSETQ. CDR3 DNA sequence: TGCGCCAGCAGCTTGGTTAGCCCCGGCGGGGGCACAGATACGCAGTATTTT. This sequence encodes CASSLVSPGGGTDTQYF.

The chain links TRBV4-1 to TRBJ2-7, with TRBD1 matching over 8 bases. V shed 4 bases, J shed 4 bases, and the junction held 6 bases outside the gene matches. The germline gives CDR1 MGHRA, CDR2 YSYEKL. This CDR3 contains 14 residues. Written as DNA, the CDR3 is TGCGCCAGCAGCCTCCGGGACAGGAATTACGAGCAGTACTTC. Translation gives CASSLRDRNYEQYF.

V usage is TRBV19 and J usage is TRBJ1-1, with 8 bases that match TRBD1. J was trimmed by 3 bases and V by 4 bases; bases with no gene match: 7. The CDR3 runs to 15 residues. Germline V gene sequence: CDR1 LNHDA, CDR2 SQIVND (reference sequence). CDR3 residues: CASSTLSTGDTEAFF. CDR3 bases: TGTGCCAGTAGTACCCTATCGACAGGGGACACTGAAGCTTTCTTT.

The V gene is TRBV10-2, the J gene TRBJ1-1; D is ambiguous. V lost 5 bases, J lost 1 base, and 5 bases lay in between. CDR1 and CDR2 from the germline V gene are WSHSY and SAAADI. The CDR3 is 12 residues long. The CDR3 loop reads CASSHKNTEAFF. As DNA, the CDR3 is TGCGCCAGCAGTCATAAGAACACTGAAGCTTTCTTT.

The chain couples TRBV2 to TRBJ2-3; weak D call: TRBD1 (6 bases). The CDR3 spans 15 residues. Trimming shortened V by 5 bases and J by 4 bases, and 16 bases separated the two germline ends. Germline V gene lookup returns CDR1 SNHLY and CDR2 FYNNEI. For the CDR3, the DNA is TGTGCCAGCAGTTCAACAGGGTCTGCGGCAGATACGCAGTATTTT. This gives the protein CASSSTGSAADTQYF.

The rearrangement joins TRBV7-3 to TRBJ1-1, with 8 bases lining up with TRBD1. J lost 1 base, V lost 1 base, and 2 bases had no gene match. The CDR3 spans 15 residues. CDR1 is SGHTA and CDR2 is FQGTGA in the germline V gene. The CDR3 coding sequence is TGTGCCAGCAGCTTAAGGGGACAGGAGAACACTGAAGCTTTCTTT. It encodes CASSLRGQENTEAFF.

This sequence joins TRBV2 and TRBJ1-4; 7 bases line up with TRBD1. Germline trimming cut 4 bases from V and 4 bases from J; bases unmatched to any gene: 6. The CDR3 is made up of 15 amino acids. Germline CDR1 reads SNHLY; CDR2 reads FYNNEI. The CDR3 reads CASSANTGVNEKLFF. The CDR3, as DNA: TGTGCCAGCAGTGCCAATACAGGGGTTAATGAAAAACTGTTTTTT.

This clone was seen a single time. J is TRBJ1-3 and V is TRBV7-9; D might be TRBD1 (6 bases). V dropped 4 bases and J dropped 4 bases, with 11 bases sitting between them. Germline CDR1 SEHNR, CDR2 FQNEAQ (reference sequence). CDR3 length: 14 residues. CDR3 sequence (DNA): TGTGCCAGCAGCTCCGGGACACCGGGAAACACCATATATTTT. It translates to CASSSGTPGNTIYF.

The chain links TRBV30 to TRBJ2-7, with 10 bases identical to TRBD2. The CDR3 contains 14 residues. V dropped 4 bases and J dropped 2; count of bases not matched to a gene: 5. Germline CDR1 and CDR2: GTSNPN and SVGIG (reference sequence). In DNA, the CDR3 is TGTGCCTGGAAGACTAGCGGGCTCGCCTACGAGCAGTACTTC. Translation gives CAWKTSGLAYEQYF.

The chain combines TRBV25-1 with TRBJ1-4; a possible D gene is TRBD1 (6 bases). V was pared by 0 bases and J by 4 bases, with 15 bases between. Germline CDR1 and CDR2: MGHDK and SYGVNS. The CDR3 runs to 17 residues. The CDR3: CASSEYRRGTHNEKLFF. The CDR3, as DNA: TGTGCCAGCAGTGAATATCGTAGGGGGACCCATAATGAAAAACTGTTTTTT. The variable domain in full, completed from reference TRBV25-1 and TRBJ1-4, reads EADIYQTPRYLVIGTGKKITLECSQTMGHDKMYWYQQDPGMELHLIHYSYGVNSTEKGDLSSESTVSRIRTEHFPLTLESARPSHTSQYLCASSEYRRGTHNEKLFFGSGTQLSVL.

The chain combines TRBV27 with TRBJ1-1; D remains ambiguous. The V end was cut by 1 base, the J end by 3 bases, with 6 bases between. CDR1 and CDR2 (germline): MNHEY, SMNVEV (reference sequence). This CDR3 is 13 amino acids long. The chain's CDR3 is CASSLFRDTEAFF. CDR3 in DNA: TGTGCCAGCAGTTTATTTCGGGACACTGAAGCTTTCTTT.

This clone was observed once. The chain employs TRBV25-1 and TRBJ2-7; the D gene is possibly TRBD1 (5 bases). Trimming shortened V by 4 bases and J by 3 bases, and 16 bases separated the two germline ends. This CDR3 is built from 15 residues. The V gene's germline CDR1 is MGHDK and CDR2 SYGVNS. CDR3 sequence: CASSGPQGGIYEQYF. Written as DNA, the CDR3 is TGTGCCAGCAGTGGACCCCAGGGCGGAATCTACGAGCAGTACTTC.

V gene TRBV6-1 combines with J gene TRBJ2-1, with TRBD1 identical over 8 bases. The CDR3 has 16 residues. J lost 0 bases, V lost 3 bases, and 4 bases had no gene match. Germline V gene data show CDR1 as MNHNS and CDR2 as SASEGT. CDR3 nucleotides: TGTGCCAGCAGTGAGGACAGGGCGAGCTCCTACAATGAGCAGTTCTTC. Residues: CASSEDRASSYNEQFF.

The chain is built from TRBV19 and TRBJ1-2; D is unclear. Germline V CDR1 and CDR2: LNHDA, SQIVND (reference sequence). Trimming removed 5 bases from V and 0 bases from J, with 13 bases in between. This CDR3 spans 15 amino acids. The CDR3 sequence is CASSLLTGANYGYTF. The CDR3 DNA follows: TGTGCCAGTAGTCTTCTAACGGGTGCTAACTATGGCTACACCTTC.

CDR3 loop: CASSRDSSSYEQYV. The CDR3 coding sequence is TGTGCCAGCAGCCGGGACAGCAGCTCCTACGAGCAGTACGTC. The chain joins TRBV11-1 to TRBJ2-7; the match to TRBD1 covers 7 bases. Germline values: CDR1 SGHAT, CDR2 FQDESV (reference sequence). This CDR3 contains 14 residues. Unmatched junction bases numbered 4, after V lost 5 bases and J lost 0 bases.

V gene TRBV6-6 combines with J gene TRBJ2-7, with D hard to call. Trimming cost V 2 bases and J 4 bases, with 12 bases left between them. Germline V CDR1 and CDR2: MNHNY, SVGAGI (reference sequence). This CDR3 has 14 residues. Written as DNA, the CDR3 is TGTGCCAGCAGTTACCCGACACGGCCTTACGAGCAGTACTTC. Translated: CASSYPTRPYEQYF.

This clone was observed a single time. The chain recombines TRBV9 with TRBJ2-3; no clear D. This CDR3 spans 15 amino acids. Trimming removed 2 bases at V and 1 base at J, with 11 bases between. Germline lookup yields CDR1 SGDLS and CDR2 YYNGEE. The CDR3 is CASSVLGSGTDTQYF. CDR3 nucleotides: TGTGCCAGCAGCGTTCTGGGTTCGGGCACAGATACGCAGTATTTT.

This rearrangement joins TRBV28 to TRBJ2-1, with D unclear. The CDR3 has 16 residues. V was cut by 5 bases and J by 1 base, with 15 bases left in between. Looked up from germline, CDR1 is MDHEN and CDR2 is SYDVKM. The CDR3 sequence: CASSRDTSVSYNEQFF. In DNA, the CDR3 is TGTGCCAGCAGTCGAGACACCTCGGTGTCCTACAATGAGCAGTTCTTC.

V usage is TRBV10-3 and J usage is TRBJ1-3; no clear D. Looked up from germline, CDR1 is ENHRY and CDR2 is SYGVKD. This CDR3 contains 15 residues. V was shortened by 3 bases and J by 4 bases, with 13 bases between the two germline ends. CDR3 in amino acids: CAISELLGSGNTIYF. CDR3 nucleotides: TGTGCCATCAGTGAACTTCTTGGGTCCGGAAACACCATATATTTT.

The V call is TRBV6-2 or TRBV6-3, the J call TRBJ2-1; D gene uncertain. The CDR3 covers 14 residues. In germline, CDR1 is MNHEY, CDR2 SVGEGT. Trimming cost V 6 bases and J 5 bases, with 14 bases left between them. CDR3 region: CASSSGYIHNEQFF. In nucleotides, the CDR3 is TGTGCCAGCAGCTCTGGGTACATCCACAATGAGCAGTTCTTC.